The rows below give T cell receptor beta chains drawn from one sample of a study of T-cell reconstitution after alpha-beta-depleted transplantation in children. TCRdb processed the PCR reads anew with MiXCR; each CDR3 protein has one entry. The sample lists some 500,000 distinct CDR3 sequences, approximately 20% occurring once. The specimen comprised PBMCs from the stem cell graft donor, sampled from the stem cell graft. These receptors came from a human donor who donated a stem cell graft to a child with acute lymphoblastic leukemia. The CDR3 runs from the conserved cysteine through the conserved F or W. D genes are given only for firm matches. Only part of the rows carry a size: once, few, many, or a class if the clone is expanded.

TGCAGTGCTAGAAGACAGTCCGGAGCGGCCTACGAGCAGTACTTC | CSARRQSGAAYEQYF | TRBV20-1 | NA | TRBJ2-7 | NA
TGTGCCAGCAGCTTGACCGGACAGAAAAATGAAAAACTGTTTTTT | CASSLTGQKNEKLFF | TRBV7-3 | NA | TRBJ1-4 | NA
TGTGCCAGCAGCCCCCCGGGACTAGCGGGAGCGGTGACCGGGGAGCTGTTTTTT | CASSPPGLAGAVTGELFF | TRBV14 | few | TRBJ2-2 | TRBD2
TGTGCCAGCAGTCGCCGGGAGGGGTATGAGCAGTTCTTC | CASSRREGYEQFF | TRBV7-3 | few | TRBJ2-1 | TRBD2
TGTGCCAGCAGCTTATTCCCCGGCAGGGTCTACGAAAAACTGTTTTTT | CASSLFPGRVYEKLFF | TRBV11-1 | NA | TRBJ1-4 | NA
TGCAGCGTTTCTCTCTCGGGATTCATGAACACTGAAGCTTTCTTT | CSVSLSGFMNTEAFF | TRBV29-1 | NA | TRBJ1-1 | NA
TGTGCCAGTGAGAGAAGGGCCATAATAAGACCCGGGGAGCTGTTTTTT | CASERRAIIRPGELFF | TRBV2 | once | TRBJ2-2 | NA
TGTGCCAGCAGGCCACAGGGGGGAAATGACGGGCAGTTCTTC | CASRPQGGNDGQFF | TRBV6-1 | NA | TRBJ2-1 | TRBD1
TGTGCCAGCACCGAGGGGGCGGACACCGGGGAGCTGTTTTTT | CASTEGADTGELFF | TRBV7-9 | NA | TRBJ2-2 | TRBD1
TGCGCCAGCGATCCGGGACTAGCGGAACACACAGATACGCAGTATTTT | CASDPGLAEHTDTQYF | TRBV10-2 | few | TRBJ2-3 | TRBD2
TGTGCCACCGACATGTCCTCCTACAATGAGCAGTTCTTC | CATDMSSYNEQFF | TRBV24-1 | NA | TRBJ2-1 | NA
TGTGCCAGCAGCCTGGGTAGTACTAACTATGGCTACACCTTC | CASSLGSTNYGYTF | TRBV7-9 | NA | TRBJ1-2 | NA
TGTGCCTGCGGCGCCACATCCTACGAGCAGTACTTC | CACGATSYEQYF | TRBV7-2 | NA | TRBJ2-7 | NA
TGCGCCAGCAGCGCCGCCGAGGCGGGAGGGCCCGGGGAGCAGTTCTTC | CASSAAEAGGPGEQFF | TRBV4-1 | NA | TRBJ2-1 | TRBD2
TGTGCCAGCAGCGAAGAGGGGGTCCCTAAGGCTTTCTTT | CASSEEGVPKAFF | TRBV7-8 | NA | TRBJ1-1 | NA
TGCGCCAGCAGCCGACAGGGGGAGGCAGATACGCAGTATTTT | CASSRQGEADTQYF | TRBV5-1 | few | TRBJ2-3 | TRBD1
TGCGCCAGCAGCTTCAAGCGGGAGAGCGACGAGCAGTTCTTC | CASSFKRESDEQFF | TRBV5-1 | NA | TRBJ2-1 | TRBD2
TGTGCCAGCAGTGATGGAAGGGGGTACACTGAAGCTTTCTTT | CASSDGRGYTEAFF | TRBV6-1 | few | TRBJ1-1 | NA
TGCGCCAGCAGCCTTCCCCACAGGTCCACTGAAAAACTGTTTTTT | CASSLPHRSTEKLFF | TRBV4-1 | NA | TRBJ1-4 | NA
TGTGCCAGCAGCTTCTCGCATACTAGGACAGATACGCAGTATTTT | CASSFSHTRTDTQYF | TRBV7-6 | many | TRBJ2-3 | NA
TGTGCCAGCAGTTTATTGGTGGGGCAACATGAAGCTTTCTTT | CASSLLVGQHEAFF | TRBV27 | NA | TRBJ1-1 | NA
TGTGCCAGCAGTTACCCAGGGCGAGTTGGTTTCTTT | CASSYPGRVGFF | TRBV6-2/TRBV6-3 | NA | TRBJ1-1 | NA
TGCGCCAGCAGCCAAGCGCAGATCTACGAGCAGTACTTC | CASSQAQIYEQYF | TRBV4-1 | few | TRBJ2-7 | NA
TGTGCCAGCATACAGAACACTGAAGCTTTCTTT | CASIQNTEAFF | TRBV6-5 | few | TRBJ1-1 | NA
TGCGCCAGCAGGGCCGGGACAGGGATCTACGAGCAGTACTTC | CASRAGTGIYEQYF | TRBV5-1 | NA | TRBJ2-7 | TRBD1
TGTGCCAGCAGTTACCGTACAGGGGAGGATTCACCCCTCCACTTT | CASSYRTGEDSPLHF | TRBV6-5 | few | TRBJ1-6 | TRBD1
TGCAGTGCTATGGGGGGGAGGGCGACTAACACCGGGGAGCTGTTTTTT | CSAMGGRATNTGELFF | TRBV20-1 | few | TRBJ2-2 | TRBD2
TGCGCCAGCATGAGGGATTCCAGCACAGATACGCAGTATTTT | CASMRDSSTDTQYF | TRBV10-2 | few | TRBJ2-3 | NA